The present T cell receptor beta chain was sequenced within a study of shared clonotypes between healthy human individuals. Whole-study context: Used for every donor were three CD4 naive, three CD4 memory, two CD8 naive and one CD8 memory plate. Study-wide findings and caveats: A limitation of the genetic and exposure-history diversity represented arose from few donors. When compared with the clonotypes that were shared by all four sorted-subset donors, the non-shared clonotypes turned out to have lower generation probabilities.

In the case of this clone: The antigen remains unidentified.

With V trimmed by 4 bases and J by 2 bases, 5 bases remained unmatched. The CDR3 extends over 15 amino acids. The germline gives CDR1 SGHDT, CDR2 YYEEEE. In the source study's methods: As immunoSEQ supplied junction-only sequences (without quality scores), filtering differed. TCRdb keeps only in-frame clones here, not all; method: immunoSEQ multiplex PCR. Clonal size and the V and J genes are those of that table, whereas D and trimming came from the DNA. The sample contains a few million clones, approximately 95% of which appear only once. The TCR originated in a young man in good health. The source material was naive CD4+ T cells sorted from blood. The subset denotes: CD45RA+ positively selected. This chain links TRBV5-6 with TRBJ1-3; 8 bases are shared with TRBD1. The CDR3 here is CASSLDRVAGNTIYF. DNA of the CDR3: TGTGCCAGCAGCCTGGACAGGGTCGCTGGAAACACCATATATTTT.